This T cell receptor (beta chain) was recovered during a study of CD8 T cells in ankylosing spondylitis. General observations from the study: Past studies reported some motif variants in reactive arthritis synovial fluid and blood. Ankylosing spondylitis blood seemed to carry a telltale TCR beta motif made of seven or eight highly homologous variants. Relatively rare in peripheral blood, disease-linked clones were also CD8+.

CDR1 and CDR2 from the germline V gene are SGHVS and FQNEAQ. The CDR3 contains 16 residues. Trimming removed 2 bases from V and 3 bases from J, with 14 bases in between. 5'-RACE, quantitative and with molecular barcodes, yielded the TCR beta libraries. TCRdb used MiXCR to reprocess the 5' RACE reads, holding one entry per CDR3 protein. The repertoire holds around 53,000 distinct CDR3 sequences, with 7.4% as singletons. This clonotype was seen ten or more times. The antigen is undetermined. The chain has TRBV7-8 and TRBJ2-1, with a possible D match to TRBD2 (6 bases). The receptor comes from a female donor with ankylosing spondylitis or in good health (not recorded which). Sequenced input: blood, either unsorted or a sorted T cell fraction (not recorded which). CDR3: CASSLSEGRNYNEQFF. As DNA, the CDR3 is TGTGCCAGCAGCTTAAGTGAAGGGAGGAACTACAATGAGCAGTTCTTC.